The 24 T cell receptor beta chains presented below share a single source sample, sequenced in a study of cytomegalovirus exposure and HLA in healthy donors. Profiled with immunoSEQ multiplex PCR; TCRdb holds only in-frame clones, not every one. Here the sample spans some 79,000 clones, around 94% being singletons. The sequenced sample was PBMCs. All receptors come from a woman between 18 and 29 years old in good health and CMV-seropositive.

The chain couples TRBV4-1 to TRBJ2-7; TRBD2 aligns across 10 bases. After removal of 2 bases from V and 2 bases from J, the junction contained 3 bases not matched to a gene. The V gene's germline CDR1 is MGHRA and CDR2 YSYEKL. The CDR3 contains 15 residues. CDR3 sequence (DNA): TGCGCCAGCAGCCAACTAGCGGGGGAGACCTACGAGCAGTACTTC. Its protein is CASSQLAGETYEQYF.

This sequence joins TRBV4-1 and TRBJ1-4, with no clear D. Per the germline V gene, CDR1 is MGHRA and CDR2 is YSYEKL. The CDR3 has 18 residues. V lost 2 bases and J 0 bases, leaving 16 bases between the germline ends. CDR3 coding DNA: TGCGCCAGCAGCCAATTAGCGGGGAAAACGGCAACTAATGAAAAACTGTTTTTT. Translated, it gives CASSQLAGKTATNEKLFF.

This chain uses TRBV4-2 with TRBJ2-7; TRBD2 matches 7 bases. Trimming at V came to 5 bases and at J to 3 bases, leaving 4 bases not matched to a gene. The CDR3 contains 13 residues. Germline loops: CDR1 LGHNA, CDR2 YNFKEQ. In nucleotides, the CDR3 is TGTGCCAGCAGCTTTGGACTAGACTACGAGCAGTACTTC. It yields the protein CASSFGLDYEQYF.

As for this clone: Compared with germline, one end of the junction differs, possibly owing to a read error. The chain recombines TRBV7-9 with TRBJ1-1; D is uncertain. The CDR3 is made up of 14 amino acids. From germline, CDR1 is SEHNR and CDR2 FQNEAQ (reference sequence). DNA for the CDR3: TGTGCCAGCAGCTTAGTAGTTACCGACTTTCCATGGTATTTT. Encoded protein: CASSLVVTDFPWYF. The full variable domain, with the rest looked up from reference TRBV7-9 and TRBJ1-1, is DTGVSQNPRHKITKRGQNVTFRCDPISEHNRLYWYRQTLGQGPEFLTYFQNEAQLEKSRLLSDRFSAERPKGSFSTLEIQRTEQGDSAMYLCASSLVVTDFPWYFGQGTRLTVV.

The chain's CDR3 is CSGQTRRGGTEAFF. The CDR3, as DNA: TGCAGCGGCCAGACTCGCCGGGGGGGGACTGAAGCTTTCTTT. The V gene is TRBV29-1, the J gene TRBJ1-1; maybe TRBD1 (5 bases). The germline V gene encodes CDR1 SQVTM and CDR2 ANQGSEA. This CDR3 region has 14 residues. V lost 7 bases, J lost 5 bases, and 20 bases lay in between.

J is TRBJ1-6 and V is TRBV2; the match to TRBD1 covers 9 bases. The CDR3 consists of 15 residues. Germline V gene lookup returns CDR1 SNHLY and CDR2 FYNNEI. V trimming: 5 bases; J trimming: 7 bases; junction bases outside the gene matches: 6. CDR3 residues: CASSIGQGMNSPLHF. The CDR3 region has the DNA TGTGCCAGCAGTATCGGACAGGGGATGAATTCACCCCTCCACTTT.

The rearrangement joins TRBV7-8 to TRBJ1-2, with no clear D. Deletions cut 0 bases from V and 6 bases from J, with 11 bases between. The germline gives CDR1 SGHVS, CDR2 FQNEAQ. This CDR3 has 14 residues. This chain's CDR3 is CASSLALNSHGYTF. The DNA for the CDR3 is TGTGCCAGCAGCTTAGCGCTAAATTCCCATGGCTACACCTTC.

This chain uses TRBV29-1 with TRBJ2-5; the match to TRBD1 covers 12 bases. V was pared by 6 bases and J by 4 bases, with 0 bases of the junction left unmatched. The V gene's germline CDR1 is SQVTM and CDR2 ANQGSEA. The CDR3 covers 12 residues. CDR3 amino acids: CSVGQGAETQYF. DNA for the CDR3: TGCAGCGTGGGACAGGGGGCAGAGACCCAGTACTTC. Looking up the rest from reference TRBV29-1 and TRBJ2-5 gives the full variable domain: SAVISQKPSRDICQRGTSLTIQCQVDSQVTMMFWYRQQPGQSLTLIATANQGSEATYESGFVIDKFPISRPNLTFSTLTVSNMSPEDSSIYLCSVGQGAETQYFGPGTRLLVL.

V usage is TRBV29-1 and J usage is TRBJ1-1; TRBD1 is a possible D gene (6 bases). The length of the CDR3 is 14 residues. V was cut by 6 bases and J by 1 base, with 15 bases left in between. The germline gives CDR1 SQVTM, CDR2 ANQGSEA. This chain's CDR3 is CSVALQGRNTEAFF. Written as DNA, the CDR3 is TGCAGCGTGGCCCTACAGGGCCGGAACACTGAAGCTTTCTTT.

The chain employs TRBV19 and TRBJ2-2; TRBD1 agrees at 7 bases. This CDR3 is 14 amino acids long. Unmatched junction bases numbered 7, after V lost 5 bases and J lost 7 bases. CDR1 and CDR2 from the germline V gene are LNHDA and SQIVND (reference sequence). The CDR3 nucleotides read TGTGCCAGTAGTGGGGCAGGGGGTGTCGGGGAGCTGTTTTTT. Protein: CASSGAGGVGELFF.

The CDR3 is CASRPPETVYNEQFF. In nucleotides, the CDR3 is TGTGCCAGCAGACCCCCGGAGACAGTTTACAATGAGCAGTTCTTC. The J gene is TRBJ2-1, the V gene TRBV21-1; no check of the table's D call, TRBD1, against the DNA was made. TRBV21-1 is an annotated pseudogene. The CDR3 is 15 amino acids.

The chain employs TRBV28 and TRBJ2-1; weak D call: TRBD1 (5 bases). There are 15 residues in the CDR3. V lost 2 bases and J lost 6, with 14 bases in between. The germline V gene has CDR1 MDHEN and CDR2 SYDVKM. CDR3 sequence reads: CASSLQGLGGNEQFF. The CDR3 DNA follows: TGTGCCAGCAGTTTACAGGGCCTGGGTGGCAATGAGCAGTTCTTC. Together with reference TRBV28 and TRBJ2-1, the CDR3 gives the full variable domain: DVKVTQSSRYLVKRTGEKVFLECVQDMDHENMFWYRQDPGLGLRLIYFSYDVKMKEKGDIPEGYSVSREKKERFSLILESASTNQTSMYLCASSLQGLGGNEQFFGPGTRLTVL.

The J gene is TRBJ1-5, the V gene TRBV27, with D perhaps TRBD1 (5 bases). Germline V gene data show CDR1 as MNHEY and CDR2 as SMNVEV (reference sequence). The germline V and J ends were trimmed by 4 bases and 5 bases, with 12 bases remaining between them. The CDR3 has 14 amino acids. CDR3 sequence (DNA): TGTGCCAGCAGTTCCCGACAGATGCATCAGCCCCAGCATTTT. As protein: CASSSRQMHQPQHF.

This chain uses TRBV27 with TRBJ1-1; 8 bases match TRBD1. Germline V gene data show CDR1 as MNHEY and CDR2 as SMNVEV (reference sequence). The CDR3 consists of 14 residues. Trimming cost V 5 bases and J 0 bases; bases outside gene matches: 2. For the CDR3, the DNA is TGTGCCAGCAGTAAACAGGGGGTGAACACTGAAGCTTTCTTT. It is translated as CASSKQGVNTEAFF.

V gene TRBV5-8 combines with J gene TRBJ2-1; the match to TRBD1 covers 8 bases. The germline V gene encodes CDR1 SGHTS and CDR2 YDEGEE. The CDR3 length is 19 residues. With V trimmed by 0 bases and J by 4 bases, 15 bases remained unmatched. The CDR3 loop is CASSLAKTSGTGAYNEQFF. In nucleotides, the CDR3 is TGTGCCAGCAGCTTGGCCAAAACGTCTGGGACAGGAGCTTACAATGAGCAGTTCTTC.

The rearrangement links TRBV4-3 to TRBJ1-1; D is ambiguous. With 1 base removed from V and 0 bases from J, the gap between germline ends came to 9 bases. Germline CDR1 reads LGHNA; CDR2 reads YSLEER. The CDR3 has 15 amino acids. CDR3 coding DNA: TGCGCCAGCAGCCAAGCGAAATACATGAACACTGAAGCTTTCTTT. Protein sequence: CASSQAKYMNTEAFF.

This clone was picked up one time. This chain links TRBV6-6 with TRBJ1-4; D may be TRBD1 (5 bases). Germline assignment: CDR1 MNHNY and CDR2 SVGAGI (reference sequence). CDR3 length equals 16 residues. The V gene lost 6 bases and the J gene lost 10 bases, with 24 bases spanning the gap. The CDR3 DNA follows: TGTGCCAGCAGCTTCACCAGCCAGGGCAAGGAAGGAAAACTGTTTTTT. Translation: CASSFTSQGKEGKLFF.

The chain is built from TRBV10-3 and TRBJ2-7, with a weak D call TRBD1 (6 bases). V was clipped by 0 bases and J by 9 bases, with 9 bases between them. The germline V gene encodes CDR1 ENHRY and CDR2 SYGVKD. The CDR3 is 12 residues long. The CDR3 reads CAISESGGRQYF. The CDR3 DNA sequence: TGTGCCATCAGTGAGTCAGGGGGTAGGCAGTACTTC.

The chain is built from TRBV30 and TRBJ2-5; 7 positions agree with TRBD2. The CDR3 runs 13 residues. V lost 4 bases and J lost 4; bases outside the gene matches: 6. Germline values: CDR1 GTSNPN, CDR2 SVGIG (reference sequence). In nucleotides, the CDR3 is TGTGCCTGGACCGGGGGGTTCGGAGAGACCCAGTACTTC. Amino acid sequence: CAWTGGFGETQYF.

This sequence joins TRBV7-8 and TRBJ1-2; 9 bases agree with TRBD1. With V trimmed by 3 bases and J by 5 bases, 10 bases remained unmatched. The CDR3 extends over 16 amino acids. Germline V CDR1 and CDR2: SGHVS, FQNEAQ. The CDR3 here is CASSFNLPTGGYGYTF. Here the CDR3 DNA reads TGTGCCAGCAGCTTTAACCTACCGACAGGGGGATATGGCTACACCTTC.

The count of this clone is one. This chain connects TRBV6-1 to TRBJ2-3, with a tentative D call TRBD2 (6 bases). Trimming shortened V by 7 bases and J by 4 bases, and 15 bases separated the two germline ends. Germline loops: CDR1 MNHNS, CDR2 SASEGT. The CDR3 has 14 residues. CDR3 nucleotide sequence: TGTGCCAGCATTCTGGGAGGTGGCGCAGATACGCAGTATTTT. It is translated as CASILGGGADTQYF.

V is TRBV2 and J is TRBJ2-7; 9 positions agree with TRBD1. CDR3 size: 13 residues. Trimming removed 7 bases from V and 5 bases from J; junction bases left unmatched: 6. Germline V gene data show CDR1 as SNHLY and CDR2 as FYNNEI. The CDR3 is CASTGTGYHEQYF. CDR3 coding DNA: TGTGCCAGCACAGGGACAGGGTACCACGAGCAGTACTTC.

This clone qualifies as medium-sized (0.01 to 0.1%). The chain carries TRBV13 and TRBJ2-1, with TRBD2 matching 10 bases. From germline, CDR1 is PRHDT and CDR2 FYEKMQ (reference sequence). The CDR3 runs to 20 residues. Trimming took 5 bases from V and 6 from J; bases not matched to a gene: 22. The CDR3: CASSPYPPLAGRERANEQFF. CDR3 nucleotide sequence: TGTGCCAGCAGCCCTTACCCCCCACTAGCGGGGCGGGAGAGGGCCAATGAGCAGTTCTTC.

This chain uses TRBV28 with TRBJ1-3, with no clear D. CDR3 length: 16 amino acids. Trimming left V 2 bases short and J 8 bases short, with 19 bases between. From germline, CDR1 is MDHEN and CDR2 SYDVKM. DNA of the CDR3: TGTGCCAGCAGTTTAGGAACAGCCCTTTATATGGACACCATATATTTT. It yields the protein CASSLGTALYMDTIYF.